Below, 32 T cell receptor beta chains from the same sample are listed, as sequenced in a study of blood T cell repertoires in COVID-19. The protocol was immunoSEQ multiplex PCR, while the TCRdb copy is restricted to in-frame clones and leaves out a portion. The profile shows about 100,000 clones, roughly 87% of them singletons. The source material was peripheral blood. The receptors shown here come from a man under 40 in a cohort sampled during active COVID-19.

The V call is TRBV3-1 (or the pseudogene TRBV3-2), the J call TRBJ2-1, with 7 bases fitting TRBD2. The germline gives CDR1 LGHDT, CDR2 YNNKEL (reference sequence). The CDR3 has 14 amino acids. After removal of 1 base from V and 12 bases from J, the junction contained 9 bases not matched to a gene. The CDR3 loop is CASSQGLADLVQFF. In DNA form, the CDR3 reads TGTGCCAGCAGCCAAGGACTAGCCGACTTGGTGCAGTTCTTC.

The CDR3 sequence: CASSQPILPGQKVTDTQYF. The CDR3 DNA follows: TGCGCCAGCAGTCAGCCCATTCTCCCGGGACAGAAAGTCACAGATACGCAGTATTTT. The V call is TRBV23-1, the J call TRBJ2-3; 7 positions agree with TRBD1. TRBV23-1 is flagged as an ORF with uncertain function. The CDR3 contains 19 residues. J was trimmed by 2 bases and V by 3 bases; bases with no gene match: 17.

The chain has TRBV7-2 and TRBJ1-2; 7 nucleotides line up with TRBD1. V gave up 5 bases and J gave up 6 bases; unmatched junction bases: 6. The CDR3 is 13 amino acids. Looked up from germline, CDR1 is SGHTA and CDR2 is FQGNSA. DNA of the CDR3: TGTGCCAGCAGCCCCCGACAGGGACATGGCTACACCTTC. It translates to CASSPRQGHGYTF.

The chain carries TRBV10-1 and TRBJ2-7, with TRBD2 as a possible D gene (6 bases). CDR1 and CDR2 from the germline V gene are WNHNN and SYGVQD (reference sequence). Deletions cut 9 bases from V and 0 bases from J, with 15 bases between. CDR3 length: 14 amino acids. CDR3: CASSNTRGSYEQYF. DNA of the CDR3: TGCGCCAGTTCAAACACGCGGGGCTCCTACGAGCAGTACTTC.

J is TRBJ1-2 and V is TRBV10-3; 7 bases agree with TRBD1. CDR3 size: 16 residues. Germline V gene lookup returns CDR1 ENHRY and CDR2 SYGVKD. V shed 8 bases, J shed 0 bases, and the junction held 12 bases outside the gene matches. CDR3 protein: CAIFEGAGTANYGYTF. In DNA form, the CDR3 reads TGTGCCATCTTCGAGGGAGCCGGGACAGCTAACTATGGCTACACCTTC.

J is TRBJ2-7 and V is TRBV14, with a possible D match to TRBD1 (6 bases). CDR1 and CDR2 from the germline V gene are SGHDN and FVKESK. CDR3 length: 13 amino acids. The V and J ends lost 4 bases and 2 bases respectively, with 9 bases between them. The CDR3 here is CASSLGTPYEQYF. The DNA of the CDR3 is TGTGCCAGCAGCCTCGGGACACCCTACGAGCAGTACTTC. The variable domain in full, with the rest retrieved from reference TRBV14 and TRBJ2-7, is EAGVTQFPSHSVIEKGQTVTLRCDPISGHDNLYWYRRVMGKEIKFLLHFVKESKQDESGMPNNRFLAERTGGTYSTLKVQPAELEDSGVYFCASSLGTPYEQYFGPGTRLTVT.

The V call is TRBV5-5, the J call TRBJ2-1; tentatively, D is TRBD1 (5 bases). Germline V gene lookup returns CDR1 SGHKS and CDR2 YYEKEE (reference sequence). This CDR3 is built from 15 residues. V lost 4 bases and J 7 bases, leaving 18 bases between the germline ends. CDR3 nucleotides: TGTGCCAGCAGCAGGTCCTTTGACAGTCGGAATGAGCAGTTCTTC. This gives the protein CASSRSFDSRNEQFF.

The rearrangement uses TRBV5-6 and TRBJ2-5; 7 nucleotides line up with TRBD2. CDR1 is SGHDT, CDR2 YYEEEE, per germline. The CDR3 covers 18 residues. Trimming cost V 2 bases and J 4 bases; bases outside gene matches: 17. The CDR3 DNA reads TGTGCCAGCAGCTTTCCGAACCCGACTAGCACTCTCCCAGAGACCCAGTACTTC. This encodes CASSFPNPTSTLPETQYF.

The chain couples TRBV27 to TRBJ2-7; a weak D match, TRBD2 (6 bases). The CDR3 covers 15 residues. V was pared by 0 bases and J by 3 bases, with 12 bases between. Germline V gives CDR1 MNHEY, CDR2 SMNVEV (reference sequence). The CDR3 here is CASSLSIGSLYEQYF. CDR3 sequence (DNA): TGTGCCAGCAGTTTATCGATCGGGAGTCTCTACGAGCAGTACTTC.

CDR3 sequence (DNA): TGTGCCAGCAGTTACGGGGGACAGGGAGAGACCCAGTACTTC. It yields the protein CASSYGGQGETQYF. This chain links TRBV6-6 with TRBJ2-5, with 9 bases aligning to TRBD1. The V gene end was trimmed by 2 bases and the J gene end by 4 bases; junction bases not matched to a gene: 2. CDR1 and CDR2 (germline): MNHNY, SVGAGI (reference sequence). This CDR3 is built from 14 residues.

This clone was recorded a few times. The chain recombines TRBV12-1 with TRBJ2-5; the D call TRBD2 from the table was never checked on the DNA. TRBV12-1 is a listed pseudogene. CDR3 length: 16 residues. Here the CDR3 reads CASTWTSGGSRKTQYF. The DNA of the CDR3 is TGTGCCAGCACCTGGACTAGCGGGGGGTCAAGAAAGACCCAGTACTTC.

The V call is TRBV10-1, the J call TRBJ1-1, with TRBD1 matching 7 bases. The junction had 4 bases not matched to a gene; V was cut back by 5 bases and J by 1 base. The germline V gene encodes CDR1 WNHNN and CDR2 SYGVQD (reference sequence). The CDR3 runs 14 residues. DNA for the CDR3: TGCGCCAGCAGTATGACAGGGTCGAACACTGAAGCTTTCTTT. Translated: CASSMTGSNTEAFF.

This clone has only one observation. The rearrangement links TRBV9 to TRBJ2-2; no clear D. Trimming shortened V by 4 bases and J by 4 bases, and 17 bases separated the two germline ends. From germline, CDR1 is SGDLS and CDR2 YYNGEE. The CDR3 has 16 residues. The CDR3 coding sequence is TGTGCCAGCAGCCCCCGCCTGGTACAAGTCACCGGGGAGCTGTTTTTT. This sequence encodes CASSPRLVQVTGELFF.

J is TRBJ2-1 and V is TRBV6-6; the match to TRBD2 covers 14 bases. CDR3 length: 15 amino acids. Germline CDR1 is MNHNY and CDR2 is SVGAGI (reference sequence). After removal of 8 bases from V and 8 bases from J, the junction contained 8 bases not matched to a gene. The CDR3 loop is CASGRLAGGLYEQFF. Here the CDR3 DNA reads TGTGCCAGCGGTAGACTAGCGGGGGGGCTCTATGAGCAGTTCTTC.

The CDR3 spells CASSEDPGQAVGELFF. The CDR3 DNA follows: TGTGCCAGCAGTGAAGATCCGGGACAGGCTGTCGGGGAGCTGTTTTTT. The V call is TRBV6-1, the J call TRBJ2-2; 8 bases are a match to TRBD1. V trimming: 1 base; J trimming: 7 bases; junction bases outside the gene matches: 8. CDR1 MNHNS and CDR2 SASEGT come from the germline V gene. The CDR3 is 16 residues long.

The rearrangement uses TRBV5-1 and TRBJ2-1, with 7 positions matching TRBD1. The CDR3 length is 15 residues. CDR1 is SGHRS and CDR2 is YFSETQ in the germline V gene. V gave up 0 bases and J gave up 7 bases; unmatched junction bases: 7. The DNA for the CDR3 is TGCGCCAGCAGCTTGGCAGGGGGAGCAGGGAATGAGCAGTTCTTC. The encoded protein is CASSLAGGAGNEQFF.

The V and J genes are TRBV7-8 and TRBJ2-7; 8 positions match TRBD1. After removal of 1 base from V and 6 bases from J, the junction contained 5 bases not matched to a gene. The CDR3 has 14 residues. Germline V CDR1 and CDR2: SGHVS, FQNEAQ. The DNA for the CDR3 is TGTGCCAGCAGCTTAGACCAGGGGGCAAGCGAGCAGTACTTC. This codes for CASSLDQGASEQYF. The variable domain in full, completed from reference TRBV7-8 and TRBJ2-7, reads GAGVSQSPRYKVAKRGQDVALRCDPISGHVSLFWYQQALGQGPEFLTYFQNEAQLDKSGLPSDRFFAERPEGSVSTLKIQRTQQEDSAVYLCASSLDQGASEQYFGPGTRLTVT.

V usage is TRBV19 and J usage is TRBJ2-2, with 10 bases that match TRBD1. Trimming at V came to 4 bases and at J to 3 bases, leaving 8 bases not matched to a gene. Germline CDR1 is LNHDA and CDR2 is SQIVND (reference sequence). The CDR3 has 17 amino acids. The CDR3 loop is CASSRGTGVGDTGELFF. The CDR3 coding sequence is TGTGCCAGTAGTAGAGGGACAGGGGTTGGTGACACCGGGGAGCTGTTTTTT.

The chain couples TRBV7-2 to TRBJ2-2; 8 nucleotides line up with TRBD2. There are 15 residues in the CDR3. V gave up 1 base and J gave up 9 bases; unmatched junction bases: 7. The germline V gene encodes CDR1 SGHTA and CDR2 FQGNSA. CDR3 loop: CASSLDGGGARELFF. CDR3 coding DNA: TGTGCCAGCAGCTTAGACGGGGGGGGCGCCCGGGAGCTGTTTTTT.

V gene TRBV9 combines with J gene TRBJ2-3, with a tentative D call TRBD1 (6 bases). This CDR3 has 17 residues. Trimming took off 3 bases at V and 0 bases at J, with 17 bases between the two ends. The germline V gene has CDR1 SGDLS and CDR2 YYNGEE. CDR3 sequence reads: CASSASGQPSSTDTQYF. For the CDR3, the DNA is TGTGCCAGCAGCGCAAGCGGACAGCCCTCTAGCACAGATACGCAGTATTTT.

This chain uses TRBV7-8 with TRBJ1-4; 9 bases are shared with TRBD1. Germline V gene sequence: CDR1 SGHVS, CDR2 FQNEAQ. This CDR3 region has 16 residues. V lost 5 bases and J lost 5; bases outside the gene matches: 9. The CDR3 reads CASSVGTGITNEKLFF. The CDR3 DNA reads as TGTGCCAGCAGCGTAGGGACAGGGATCACGAATGAAAAACTGTTTTTT.

This chain uses TRBV5-1 with TRBJ2-3, with 8 positions matching TRBD2. Trimming removed 0 bases from V and 6 bases from J; junction bases left unmatched: 6. Germline CDR1 and CDR2: SGHRS and YFSETQ. The CDR3 is 15 amino acids. The CDR3 DNA reads TGCGCCAGCAGCTTGGGCGGGGGGCAGGGGGATACGCAGTATTTT. Its translation: CASSLGGGQGDTQYF.

The chain has TRBV5-6 and TRBJ1-1, with 11 bases that match TRBD1. CDR1 is SGHDT and CDR2 is YYEEEE in the germline V gene. V trimming: 2 bases; J trimming: 11 bases; junction bases outside the gene matches: 2. The CDR3 extends over 12 amino acids. The CDR3 bases are TGTGCCAGCAGCTTTGGACAGGGGGCTGCTTTCTTT. It yields the protein CASSFGQGAAFF.

This clone was recorded at least ten times. The chain couples TRBV5-4 to TRBJ1-3, with a tentative D call TRBD1 (6 bases). Per the germline V gene, CDR1 is SGHNT and CDR2 is YYREEE (reference sequence). The V end lost 5 bases, the J end lost 0 bases, and 12 bases lay between the germline ends. This CDR3 region has 15 residues. The CDR3 DNA sequence: TGTGCCAGCAGTCCAGGGGTTGACTCTGGAAACACCATATATTTT. Residues: CASSPGVDSGNTIYF.

The CDR3 DNA reads as TGTGCCAGCAGTTTAATTAGAGAGAACACTGAAGCTTTCTTT. It yields the protein CASSLIRENTEAFF. The chain carries TRBV27 and TRBJ1-1; D is ambiguous. Germline values: CDR1 MNHEY, CDR2 SMNVEV (reference sequence). V lost 2 bases and J 1 base, leaving 8 bases between the germline ends. The CDR3 has 14 amino acids.

The chain uses TRBV12-5 and TRBJ2-1; D is ambiguous. Germline values: CDR1 LGHNT, CDR2 FRNRAP. This CDR3 spans 14 amino acids. Trimming took 0 bases from V and 6 from J, leaving 9 bases between them. The CDR3 DNA sequence: TGTGCTAGTGGTTTGGTTGTAGTAGCCAATGAGCAGTTCTTC. Amino acids: CASGLVVVANEQFF.

The V and J genes are TRBV10-1 and TRBJ2-5; 8 bases line up with TRBD1. The CDR3 runs 17 residues. The junction had 12 bases not matched to a gene; V was cut back by 2 bases and J by 4 bases. Germline values: CDR1 WNHNN, CDR2 SYGVQD (reference sequence). CDR3 coding DNA: TGCGCCAGCAGTGAGAAGAGGACAGGGCATCTCCGAGAGACCCAGTACTTC. It is translated as CASSEKRTGHLRETQYF.

The chain has TRBV11-1 and TRBJ2-5; 7 bases map to TRBD2. J lost 5 bases, V lost 3 bases, and 3 bases had no gene match. CDR1 is SGHAT, CDR2 FQDESV, per germline (reference sequence). The CDR3 contains 13 residues. CDR3 protein: CASSLTSFETQYF. The CDR3 DNA is TGTGCCAGCAGCTTGACTAGCTTCGAGACCCAGTACTTC.

V usage is TRBV2 and J usage is TRBJ1-6, with 8 bases matching TRBD1. The germline gives CDR1 SNHLY, CDR2 FYNNEI. The CDR3 runs 15 residues. J lost 9 bases, V lost 7 bases, and 11 bases had no gene match. The CDR3 reads CASTPPGQATSPLHF. The CDR3 DNA is TGTGCCAGCACCCCCCCGGGACAGGCTACTTCACCCCTCCACTTT.

The chain joins TRBV6-5 to TRBJ2-2, with D possibly matching TRBD2 (6 bases). The V end lost 6 bases, the J end lost 0 bases, and 11 bases lay between the germline ends. This CDR3 is built from 15 residues. Germline V gene lookup returns CDR1 MNHEY and CDR2 SVGAGI. The chain's CDR3 is CASRRDFSNTGELFF. CDR3 in DNA: TGTGCCAGCAGGAGGGACTTTTCGAACACCGGGGAGCTGTTTTTT.

This clone was counted a single time. This chain links TRBV27 with TRBJ2-1; D is ambiguous. This CDR3 has 12 amino acids. Germline V gene sequence: CDR1 MNHEY, CDR2 SMNVEV (reference sequence). Trimming shortened V by 4 bases and J by 9 bases, and 10 bases separated the two germline ends. CDR3 bases: TGTGCCAGCAGTTATCTCCTCGGTGAGCAGTTCTTC. Its protein product is CASSYLLGEQFF.

This sequence joins TRBV3-1 (or the pseudogene TRBV3-2) and TRBJ1-2; TRBD1 is a possible D gene (6 bases). Per the germline V gene, CDR1 is LGHDT and CDR2 is YNNKEL (reference sequence). The CDR3 sequence is 12 residues long. Trimming left V 4 bases short and J 5 bases short, with 8 bases between. The CDR3 coding sequence is TGTGCCAGCAGCCCCGGACAGTATGGCTACACCTTC. This codes for CASSPGQYGYTF.